This TCR beta chain emerged from a study of cytomegalovirus exposure and HLA in healthy donors. General observations from the study: Presence/absence analyses took donor sequencing depth as roughly uniform.

Primers for the PCR totalled 60 Vbeta and 13 Jbeta. The data were produced by immunoSEQ multiplex PCR, yet TCRdb's version contains in-frame clones alone and is incomplete. This sample's clone table lists 55,000 or so clones. Notes on this clone: The antigen is not known.

The specimen sequenced was PBMCs. The TCR was taken from a woman aged 25 to 39 in good health and CMV-seropositive.

DNA of the CDR3: TGTGCCATCAGTGTTACAGGGTCAAGGGACACTGAAGCTTTCTTT. Encoded protein: CAISVTGSRDTEAFF. The chain uses TRBV10-3 and TRBJ1-1, with D tentatively TRBD1 (6 bases). The V end lost 4 bases, the J end lost 3 bases, and 15 bases lay between the germline ends. CDR3 length: 15 amino acids. Germline CDR1 ENHRY, CDR2 SYGVKD.